This T cell receptor beta chain appears in the sequencing data of a study of blood T cell repertoires in COVID-19. In the original workflow: From reference gene primer amplification, estimates of nucleated cell counts were derived. TCRdb's copy holds only in-frame clones and misses some; the assay was immunoSEQ multiplex PCR. V and J calls and clone size follow that table, whereas D and trimming were derived from the DNA. The repertoire holds 200,000 to 250,000 clones, roughly 80% seen once, with 8.5% to 12% in the top ten. The clonotype originates from a woman older than 75 with acute or convalescent COVID-19. The sequencing sample was made of peripheral blood.

The CDR3: CASSLRSGPTDTQYF. DNA of the CDR3: TGTGCCAGCAGCTTACGGTCAGGGCCCACAGATACGCAGTATTTT. V and J are TRBV13 and TRBJ2-3; possibly TRBD1 for D (5 bases). CDR3 length equals 15 residues. V shed 2 bases and J shed 2 bases, with 11 bases lying between them. Germline V gene sequence: CDR1 PRHDT, CDR2 FYEKMQ (reference sequence).